This TCR beta chain was retrieved from a study of blood T cell repertoires in COVID-19. Study overall: The study drew acute and convalescent COVID-19 samples from the United States, Italy and Spain. From T cells, B-cell-depleted T cells, or PBMCs came the material, which was cDNA or gDNA.

Looked up from germline, CDR1 is SGHNT and CDR2 is YYREEE (reference sequence). This CDR3 is built from 13 residues. V gave up 3 bases and J gave up 5 bases; unmatched junction bases: 3. Per the study methods: Amplification with reference gene primers provided the estimates of nucleated cell counts. Data came from immunoSEQ multiplex PCR; TCRdb stores just in-frame clones and leaves some out. V, J and clone size derive from that table, while D and trimming were established from the DNA sequence. The data contain 50,000 to 60,000 clones, 85% to 90% of them singletons. The sequencing input was peripheral blood. The receptor's source is a human donor in a cohort sampled during active COVID-19. This rearrangement joins TRBV5-4 to TRBJ2-3; 7 bases align to TRBD2. CDR3 residues: CASSWGGEDTQYF. The DNA of the CDR3 is TGTGCCAGCAGCTGGGGGGGGGAAGATACGCAGTATTTT.